This note documents a single T cell receptor (beta chain) sequence. This receptor's antigen is unknown. No quality values exist for individual bases; no much larger clone is one base distant. Other DNA sequences in the same sample also yield this CDR3. The source of the sample is a study of shared clonotypes between healthy human individuals (TCRdb year 2020). In the study overall: The cohort included three men and a couple of women between 18 and 49 years of age. For each donor, three plates each were used for CD4 naive and CD4 memory, two plates were used for CD8 naive, and one plate was used for CD8 memory. To increase sequencing depth and limit assay-specific biases, different laboratories used diverse techniques to prepare libraries and sequence TCR repertoires. Per donor, leukapheresis produced somewhere between about 0.94 and 10 billion PBMCs. Blood TCR repertoires of five healthy adults were deeply sequenced to estimate repertoire size and the extent of clonotype sharing between individuals.

CDR1 and CDR2 are drawn from the germline V gene: SGDLS, YYNGEE. Reading from cysteine to phenylalanine, the CDR3 counts 16 amino acids. The kept DNA is CDR3 alone, 48 bases in frame from the first base. The germline V end is reduced by 0 bases and the J end by 2 bases; junction bases left unmatched: 2. General conclusions and limits of the study: Sampling was restricted to blood, and TCR repertoires in tissue are likely to differ from TCR repertoires in blood. Larger estimated clonotype richness was generally found for naive subsets than for memory subsets. Sharing across several donors was observed for 4.5% to 6.5% of naive CD4, under 4% of naive CD8, 2.3% of memory CD4, and around 0.44% of memory CD8 clonotypes. Pairwise subsampling led to the expectation that sequencing depth would affect the degree of clonotype sharing among donors. Rarefaction of sorted-subset datasets indicated incomplete sequencing despite the large sequencing depth. Clonotypes shared by all four sorted-subset donors showed higher generation probabilities than non-shared clonotypes. Because the study included only a small number of donors, the genetic and exposure-history diversity represented was limited.

Using the deep immunoSEQ assay, TCR CDR3 regions were amplified from genomic DNA by multiplex PCR. Genomic DNA extracted from each cell subset was distributed evenly over all wells of several immunoSEQ 96-well plates, and each plate served as one replicate. For sorted subsets, roughly 200 ng of genomic DNA, equivalent to some 30,000 T cell genomes, went into each replicate PCR. The purified libraries were quantified using a Qubit 3.0 fluorometer, sized with a Bioanalyzer 2100, and then quantified again using the KAPA Library Quantification kit. A separate single-read 150-cycle Illumina NextSeq 550 flow cell was used to sequence each immunoSEQ 96-well plate. In the source study's methods: The immunoSEQ output contained only junctional sequences without quality scores, so filtering could not match that applied to full-length reads. Sequences were annotated with PyIR, a Python wrapper for IgBLAST v1.9, and V/J genes and CDR3 were assigned using IMGT germline references. Reads were removed for weak V/J assignments (E-value above 1e-6), missing CDR3, stop codons, out-of-frame junctions, or ambiguous translated residues. V3J clonotypes were defined as sequences sharing the same inferred V gene, J gene, and CDR3 amino acid sequence. To compute the percentage overlap between repertoires, the number of shared unique clonotypes was divided by the size of the smaller repertoire. RTK rarefaction, the Chao1 estimator, and Recon v2.1 estimates of unobserved clonotypes were used to assess repertoire richness. Generation probabilities were computed with OLGA for all TCRbeta clonotypes obtained by the gDNA method from several donors. The immuneACCESS repertoire file appears here via TCRdb, limited to in-frame rearrangements. These files lack a portion of the clones; in checked studies, under half of the deficit traces to unresolved V genes, and the cause of the others is not known. V and J calls plus clone size are reproduced from that table; the DNA served to infer D and trimming. This sample lists some 1.4 million clones; about 96% were detected once. The ten largest clones add up to roughly 1.2% of the sample.

The donors were healthy, HIV-negative adults who had no recently reported acute infections or vaccinations. Only Caucasian adults living in Nashville, Tennessee, USA were represented among the donors. CD4+ T cells were enriched by magnetic negative selection; naive cells were then positively selected on CD45RA, and the negative fraction formed the memory subset. Blood was collected by leukapheresis, and PBMCs were isolated by Ficoll-Histopaque density gradient centrifugation and then cryopreserved in liquid nitrogen vapor phase. Analytical flow cytometry was used to check the purity and quantity of every magnetically sorted T cell population. Each sorted fraction had its genomic DNA isolated and then quantified by UV absorbance on a Nanodrop 2000c.

The origin of this receptor is a man aged 30 to 39 in good health. The specimen was naive CD4+ T cells sorted from blood. In the paper's terms, the cell subset or site label means: CD45RA+ positively selected. Rearrangement joined TRBV9 to TRBJ2-1; 10 bases in between match TRBD2. Here the CDR3 is given as CASSVGLAGAYNEQFF. The nucleotide sequence reads TGTGCCAGCAGCGTAGGGCTAGCGGGAGCCTACAATGAGCAGTTCTTC. With the portions outside the CDR3 filled from the reference TRBV9 and TRBJ2-1 genes, the complete variable region becomes DSGVTQTPKHLITATGQRVTLRCSPRSGDLSVYWYQQSLDQGLQFLIQYYNGEERAKGNILERFSAQQFPDLHSELNLSSLELGDSALYFCASSVGLAGAYNEQFFGPGTRLTVL.